The T cell receptor beta chain described here comes from a study of blood T cell repertoires in COVID-19. TCRdb keeps only in-frame clones here, not all; method: immunoSEQ multiplex PCR. The table includes about 240,000 clones, 80% to 85% detected once. The germline V gene encodes CDR1 SGDLS and CDR2 YYNGEE. Trimming shortened V by 3 bases and J by 7 bases, and 19 bases separated the two germline ends. This CDR3 comprises 16 residues. The sequenced sample was peripheral blood. The rearrangement joins TRBV9 to TRBJ1-4; D remains unclear. The receptor comes from a woman in her fifties or sixties with active or convalescent COVID-19. CDR3 bases: TGTGCCAGCAGCGCCAGACCTACGGGTAGCGGTGAAAAACTGTTTTTT. Translating gives CASSARPTGSGEKLFF.